The following is a T cell receptor beta chain sequence with its context. The sample originates from a study of control samples from healthy donors and cancer patients. Sequencing was performed with immunoSEQ multiplex PCR; in TCRdb, only in-frame clones are kept and a portion is missing. This repertoire shows about 180,000 clones, about 90% found once; its top ten account for 2% to 2.5%. The CDR3 runs 12 residues. Trimming cost V 5 bases and J 11 bases, with 12 bases left between them. Germline CDR1 reads MNHEY; CDR2 reads SVGAGI. This clonotype was obtained from a woman aged 40-49 years in good health. This chain joins TRBV6-5 and TRBJ2-2, with D perhaps given as TRBD1 or TRBD2 (5 bases each). Sequenced material: blood. In DNA, the CDR3 is TGTGCCAGCAGTAGTGGGACCCGAGAGCTGTTTTTT. This translates into CASSSGTRELFF.